What follows is one T cell receptor beta chain and its context. This record belongs to a study of cytomegalovirus exposure and HLA in healthy donors. The ends were cut back, 3 bases at V and 2 bases at J, with 8 bases in the middle. Germline V gives CDR1 SGHDT, CDR2 YYEEEE. The CDR3 runs to 13 residues. Repertoires were generated with immunoSEQ multiplex PCR, while TCRdb's copy carries only in-frame clones and drops some. Of 65,000 or so clones in the sample, about 90% were seen once. The sequence came from a woman between 18 and 29 years old in good health and CMV-seronegative. The genes are TRBV5-6 and TRBJ1-2, with a possible D match to TRBD1 (5 bases). The sample was PBMCs. CDR3 region: CASSYQGNYGYTF. The CDR3 DNA follows: TGTGCCAGCAGCTATCAGGGCAACTATGGCTACACCTTC.